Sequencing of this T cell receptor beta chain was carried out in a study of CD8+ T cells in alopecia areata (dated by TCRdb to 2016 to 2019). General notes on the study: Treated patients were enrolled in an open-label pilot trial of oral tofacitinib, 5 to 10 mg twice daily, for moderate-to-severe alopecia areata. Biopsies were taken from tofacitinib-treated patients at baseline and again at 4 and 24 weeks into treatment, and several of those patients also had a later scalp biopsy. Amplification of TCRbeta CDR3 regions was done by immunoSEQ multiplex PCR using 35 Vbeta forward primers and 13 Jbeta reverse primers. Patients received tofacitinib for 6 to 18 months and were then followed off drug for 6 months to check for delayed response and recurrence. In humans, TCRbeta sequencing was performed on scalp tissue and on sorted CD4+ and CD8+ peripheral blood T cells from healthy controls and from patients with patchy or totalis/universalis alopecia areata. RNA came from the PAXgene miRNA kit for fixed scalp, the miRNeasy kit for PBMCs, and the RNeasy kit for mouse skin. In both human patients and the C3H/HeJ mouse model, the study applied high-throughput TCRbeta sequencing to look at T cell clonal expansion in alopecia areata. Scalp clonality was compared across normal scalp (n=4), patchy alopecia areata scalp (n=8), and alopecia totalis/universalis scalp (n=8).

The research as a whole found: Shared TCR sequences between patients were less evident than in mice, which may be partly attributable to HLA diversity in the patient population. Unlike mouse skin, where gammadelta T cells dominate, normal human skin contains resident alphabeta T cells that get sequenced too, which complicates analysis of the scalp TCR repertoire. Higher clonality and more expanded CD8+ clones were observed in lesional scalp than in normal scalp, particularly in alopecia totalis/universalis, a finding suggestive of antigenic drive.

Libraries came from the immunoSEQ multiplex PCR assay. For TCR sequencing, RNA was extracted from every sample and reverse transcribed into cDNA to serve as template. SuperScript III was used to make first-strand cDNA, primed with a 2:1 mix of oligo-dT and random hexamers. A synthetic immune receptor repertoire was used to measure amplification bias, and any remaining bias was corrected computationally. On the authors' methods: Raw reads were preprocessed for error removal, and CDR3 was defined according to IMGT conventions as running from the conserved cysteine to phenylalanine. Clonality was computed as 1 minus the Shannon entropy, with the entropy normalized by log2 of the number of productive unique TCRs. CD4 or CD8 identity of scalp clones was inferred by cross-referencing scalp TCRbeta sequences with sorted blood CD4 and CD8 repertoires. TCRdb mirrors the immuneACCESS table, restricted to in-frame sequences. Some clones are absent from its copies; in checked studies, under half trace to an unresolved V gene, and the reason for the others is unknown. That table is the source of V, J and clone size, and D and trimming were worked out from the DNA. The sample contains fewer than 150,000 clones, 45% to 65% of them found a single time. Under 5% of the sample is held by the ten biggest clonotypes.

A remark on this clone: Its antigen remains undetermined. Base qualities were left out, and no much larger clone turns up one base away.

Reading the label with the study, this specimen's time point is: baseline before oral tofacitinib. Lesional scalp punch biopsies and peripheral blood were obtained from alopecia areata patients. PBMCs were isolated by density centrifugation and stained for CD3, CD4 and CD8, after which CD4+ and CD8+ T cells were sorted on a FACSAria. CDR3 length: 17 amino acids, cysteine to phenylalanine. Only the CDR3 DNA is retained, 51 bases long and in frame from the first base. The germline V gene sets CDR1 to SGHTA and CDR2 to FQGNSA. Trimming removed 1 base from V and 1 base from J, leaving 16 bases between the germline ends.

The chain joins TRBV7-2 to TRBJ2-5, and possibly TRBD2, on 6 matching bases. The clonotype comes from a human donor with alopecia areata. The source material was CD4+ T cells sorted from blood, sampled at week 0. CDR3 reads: CASSLGRGPYRQETQYF. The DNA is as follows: TGTGCCAGCAGCTTAGGGCGGGGCCCCTATCGCCAAGAGACCCAGTACTTC.